This TCR beta chain was retrieved from a study of T cell clones after liver transplantation. Study details: Apart from three HCV-positive recipients, transplants were for non-autoimmune, non-viral reasons.

Study results and caveats: The donor-reactive repertoire was only partly measurable in two subjects, lacking donor cells. Graft donor-reactive T cells possibly entered the graft instead of undergoing deletion.

Sequencing was performed with immunoSEQ multiplex PCR; in TCRdb, only in-frame clones are kept and a portion is missing. The table has over 50,000 clones, roughly 84% seen once. This CDR3 spans 12 amino acids. CDR1 and CDR2 from the germline V gene are SGHTA and FQGNSA. The germline V and J ends were trimmed by 5 bases and 6 bases, with 7 bases remaining between them. About this clone itself: What it binds is unknown.

This TCR came from a human donor who received a liver transplant. The chain carries TRBV7-2 and TRBJ2-2; no reliable D call. The sequencing here drew on CD4+ T cells from blood, taken before liver transplant. The CDR3 bases are TGTGCCAGCAGCCCAAACGCCGGGGAGCTGTTTTTT. Its translation: CASSPNAGELFF.